The 15 T cell receptor beta chains presented below share a single source sample, sequenced in a study of shared clonotypes between healthy human individuals. TCRdb's table, derived via immunoSEQ multiplex PCR, lists solely in-frame clones and lacks some. This table holds approximately 2.5 million clones, more than 85% found once. The source material was naive CD4+ T cells from PBMCs. Subset noted: CD45RA+ positively selected. Receptor source: a man between 18 and 29 years old in good health. Some clones in this sample may be carry-over from other donors' samples.

The chain combines TRBV5-1 with TRBJ1-4; unclear D gene. CDR3 length: 16 amino acids. Germline V lookup: CDR1 SGHRS, CDR2 YFSETQ. V gave up 4 bases and J gave up 0 bases, with 13 bases separating them. The CDR3 loop is CASSTRTEATNEKLFF. CDR3 DNA: TGCGCCAGCAGCACCAGGACGGAAGCAACTAATGAAAAACTGTTTTTT.

On this clone itself: Other DNA sequences from this sample encode an identical CDR3 as well. The gene calls are TRBV5-1 and TRBJ2-2; D not resolved. This CDR3 is 12 amino acids long. Germline values: CDR1 SGHRS, CDR2 YFSETQ. V lost 4 bases to trimming and J lost 8 bases, with 9 bases between them. The CDR3 loop is CASSVGAGELFF. The CDR3 DNA reads as TGCGCCAGCAGCGTAGGAGCGGGGGAGCTGTTTTTT.

The gene calls are TRBV5-3 and TRBJ1-4; no definite D call. Being an ORF, TRBV5-3 has a function that is uncertain. CDR3 size: 14 residues. V was clipped by 4 bases and J by 5 bases, with 12 bases between them. The CDR3 region is CARSPLGRNEKLFF. Here the CDR3 DNA reads TGTGCCAGAAGCCCCTTAGGTAGAAATGAAAAACTGTTTTTT.

This clone was recorded once. As DNA, the CDR3 is TGTGCCAGCAGCGAGCAGGGGCAGGGAGAGACTGAAGCTTTCTTT. It yields the protein CASSEQGQGETEAFF. V gene TRBV5-4 combines with J gene TRBJ1-1, with D possibly being TRBD1 (6 bases). With 4 bases removed from V and 5 bases from J, the gap between germline ends came to 18 bases. The germline V gene has CDR1 SGHNT and CDR2 YYREEE (reference sequence). The CDR3 contains 15 residues. Complete variable domain (other parts from reference TRBV5-4 and TRBJ1-1): ETGVTQSPTHLIKTRGQQVTLRCSSQSGHNTVSWYQQALGQGPQFIFQYYREEENGRGNFPPRFSGLQFPNYSSELNVNALELDDSALYLCASSEQGQGETEAFFGQGTRLTVV.

The chain uses TRBV5-5 and TRBJ2-2, with D hard to call. The CDR3 consists of 17 residues. CDR1 is SGHKS and CDR2 is YYEKEE in the germline V gene (reference sequence). Trimming stripped 0 bases from V and 1 base from J, with 13 bases between. The CDR3 DNA sequence: TGTGCCAGCAGCTTGGTACCACCCGTACTGAACACCGGGGAGCTGTTTTTT. Translating it yields CASSLVPPVLNTGELFF.

The gene calls are TRBV21-1 and TRBJ2-7; the D call of TRBD2 is as the table states it, not checked on the DNA. TRBV21-1 is flagged as a pseudogene. This CDR3 has 15 residues. The CDR3 sequence is CASSTLAEVSYEQYF. DNA of the CDR3: TGTGCCAGCAGCACACTAGCGGAGGTCTCCTACGAGCAGTACTTC.

This rearrangement joins TRBV27 to TRBJ2-7; perhaps TRBD2 as D (7 bases). The CDR3 covers 20 residues. Germline V gene sequence: CDR1 MNHEY, CDR2 SMNVEV (reference sequence). V was clipped by 2 bases and J by 5 bases, with 31 bases between them. This CDR3 is CASSLNGAGGGRTRKHEQYF. CDR3 in DNA: TGTGCCAGCAGTTTAAATGGGGCCGGTGGGGGGCGGACTAGGAAACACGAGCAGTACTTC.

In nucleotides, the CDR3 is TGTGCCAGCAGGGTGGGCACCGGGGAGCTGTTTTTT. Residues: CASRVGTGELFF. V usage is TRBV28 and J usage is TRBJ2-2; D not resolved. Trimming shortened V by 6 bases and J by 4 bases, and 6 bases separated the two germline ends. CDR1 is MDHEN, CDR2 SYDVKM, per germline. The CDR3 extends over 12 amino acids.

CDR3 coding DNA: TGTGCCAGCACCCTTACCTCGCTGGGGAGCTATGGCTACACCTTC. Translating gives CASTLTSLGSYGYTF. The chain uses TRBV5-8 and TRBJ1-2; D unresolved. The germline V gene encodes CDR1 SGHTS and CDR2 YDEGEE. V lost 6 bases, J lost 4 bases, and 19 bases lay in between. The length of the CDR3 is 15 residues. Full variable domain (outside the CDR3, taken from reference TRBV5-8 and TRBJ1-2): EAGVTQSPTHLIKTRGQQATLRCSPISGHTSVYWYQQALGLGLQFLLWYDEGEERNRGNFPPRFSGRQFPNYSSELNVNALELEDSALYLCASTLTSLGSYGYTFGSGTRLTVV.

This clone occurred once. The CDR3 protein is CASNLGRDAEQFF. The CDR3 DNA follows: TGCGCCAGCAATCTGGGGCGGGACGCGGAGCAGTTCTTC. The J gene is TRBJ2-1, the V gene TRBV10-2, with D perhaps TRBD2 (6 bases). In germline, CDR1 is WSHSY, CDR2 SAAADI. CDR3 length: 13 amino acids. Trimming cost V 7 bases and J 10 bases, with 17 bases left between them.

The chain carries TRBV5-1 and TRBJ2-3, with 9 bases that match TRBD2. The V segment lost 0 bases and the J segment 1 base; nucleotides outside the gene matches: 9. Per germline, CDR1 SGHRS and CDR2 YFSETQ. The CDR3 loop spans 18 amino acids. In nucleotides, the CDR3 is TGCGCCAGCAGCTTGGCTGGTCTCATAGCGGGAGGCACAGATACGCAGTATTTT. Residues: CASSLAGLIAGGTDTQYF.

This chain links TRBV10-3 with TRBJ2-1, with unresolved D. CDR1 and CDR2 (germline): ENHRY, SYGVKD. This CDR3 is built from 15 residues. Trimming removed 0 bases from V and 7 bases from J, with 13 bases in between. The CDR3 region has the DNA TGTGCCATCAGTGAGTCGAGCAAACAGTCGAATGAGCAGTTCTTC. Translation gives CAISESSKQSNEQFF.

The rearrangement links TRBV5-1 to TRBJ2-7; the D gene could be TRBD1 or TRBD2 (6 bases each). In germline, CDR1 is SGHRS, CDR2 YFSETQ. CDR3 size: 15 residues. The V end lost 0 bases, the J end lost 0 bases, and 10 bases lay between the germline ends. The DNA of the CDR3 is TGCGCCAGCAGCTTGGAGGGGGGAGGCTCCTACGAGCAGTACTTC. Translating gives CASSLEGGGSYEQYF.

This chain connects TRBV30 to TRBJ2-7; 11 bases fit TRBD2. Per germline, CDR1 GTSNPN and CDR2 SVGIG (reference sequence). The CDR3 has 16 residues. V dropped 0 bases and J dropped 3; count of bases not matched to a gene: 7. CDR3 sequence: CAWSVPPTSGSYEQYF. In DNA form, the CDR3 reads TGTGCCTGGAGTGTACCCCCTACTAGCGGGAGCTACGAGCAGTACTTC.

V gene TRBV5-6 combines with J gene TRBJ2-7; the D is unclear. This CDR3 is 12 amino acids long. V lost 2 bases and J lost 5, with 8 bases in between. Germline V gene data show CDR1 as SGHDT and CDR2 as YYEEEE. The CDR3 DNA sequence: TGTGCCAGCAGCTTTCAAGTCGACGAGCAGTACTTC. Translation gives CASSFQVDEQYF.